One and the same sample provided the 7 T cell receptor beta chains below, sequenced in a study of T cells after yellow fever vaccination. TCRdb recomputed calls from the 5' RACE reads with MiXCR, one row per CDR3 protein. The sample has hundreds of thousands of distinct CDR3 sequences, approximately 13% seen once. The input for sequencing was PBMCs, taken on the day of the yellow fever booster vaccination. These receptors all come from a man aged 30-40 years who received the YFV17D yellow fever vaccine.

In this sample, this clonotype turned up a few times. This rearrangement joins TRBV6-2 or TRBV6-3 to TRBJ2-1; 8 nucleotides match TRBD2. The CDR3 sequence is 17 residues long. V lost 2 bases, J lost 6 bases, and 12 bases stayed unmatched. Germline CDR1 and CDR2: MNHEY and SVGEGT. CDR3 nucleotide sequence: TGTGCCAGCAGTTACATCAGCGGGAGAAAGTCGAGCAATGAGCAGTTCTTC. This gives the protein CASSYISGRKSSNEQFF.

Written as DNA, the CDR3 is TGTGCCAGCAGCCCGGTCCAGGTAGAAAAACTGTTTTTT. Protein sequence: CASSPVQVEKLFF. J is TRBJ1-4 and V is TRBV7-9; no definite D call. Trimming removed 5 bases from V and 8 bases from J, with 12 bases in between. CDR1 and CDR2 (germline): SEHNR, FQNEAQ (reference sequence). The CDR3 runs 13 residues.

This clonotype was seen many times. The chain has TRBV7-2 and TRBJ1-5; perhaps TRBD1 as D (5 bases). Per germline, CDR1 SGHTA and CDR2 FQGNSA. The V end lost 5 bases, the J end lost 6 bases, and 11 bases lay between the germline ends. This CDR3 comprises 13 residues. Written as DNA, the CDR3 is TGTGCCAGCAGCCTACAGGAGGCTCAGCCCCAGCATTTT. Protein sequence: CASSLQEAQPQHF.

The gene calls are TRBV7-9 and TRBJ2-1; D uncertain. Trimming shortened V by 4 bases and J by 0 bases, and 16 bases separated the two germline ends. The CDR3 is 17 residues long. The germline CDR1 and CDR2 sequences are SEHNR and FQNEAQ (reference sequence). The CDR3 is CASSSSPLTFSYNEQFF. The DNA for the CDR3 is TGTGCCAGCAGCTCGTCCCCACTAACATTCTCCTACAATGAGCAGTTCTTC.

This clonotype has just a few counts. The rearrangement uses TRBV20-1 and TRBJ2-1; TRBD2 is a possible D gene (5 bases). The germline V and J ends were trimmed by 8 bases and 6 bases, with 14 bases remaining between them. This CDR3 is 12 amino acids long. Germline V gene lookup returns CDR1 DFQATT and CDR2 SNEGSKA (reference sequence). The CDR3 loop reads CSTQREFNEQFF. The CDR3 nucleotides are TGCAGTACTCAGAGGGAGTTCAATGAGCAGTTCTTC.

This clonotype was counted a few times. J is TRBJ2-1 and V is TRBV20-1; 11 bases map to TRBD2. The CDR3 is 14 residues long. Per the germline V gene, CDR1 is DFQATT and CDR2 is SNEGSKA (reference sequence). The V and J ends lost 1 base and 10 bases, in that order; junction bases with no gene match: 6. CDR3 bases: TGCAGTGCTAGAGGGCTAGCGGGAGGCCGCGAGCAGTTCTTC. Its translation is CSARGLAGGREQFF.

This clonotype has only a few counts. This rearrangement joins TRBV19 to TRBJ1-5; 8 nucleotides line up with TRBD1. Germline V gene lookup returns CDR1 LNHDA and CDR2 SQIVND (reference sequence). The CDR3 has 14 residues. The trim removed 6 bases at V and 11 bases at J, leaving 12 bases unmatched. CDR3: CASRPGQASPTQHF. Written as DNA, the CDR3 is TGTGCCAGTAGACCGGGACAGGCGTCTCCGACCCAGCATTTT.